Included here is one T cell receptor beta chain sequence, with context. It has no known antigen specificity. Base qualities are not at hand, and no much larger clone is one base apart. The data are from a study of lymphopenia after photon versus proton radiotherapy (dated by TCRdb to about 2019). Regarding the complete study: The immunological effects of photon versus proton radiation therapy were compared in patients with gastrointestinal tumors who developed high-grade lymphopenia. A cohort of about 22 patients with gastrointestinal tumors who received either photon or proton therapy and subsequently developed lymphopenia was included. The goal of the study was to characterize the differences between the two radiation modalities in how they affect the immune system. The paper as a whole reports these results and caveats: Once the lymphocyte count had reached its nadir, the repertoires of photon-treated patients showed oligoclonal expansion, particularly of CD8+ Temra cells, and this expansion drove the decline in diversity. Among patients across the cohort who died, overall survival time showed an inverse correlation with a larger post-nadir drop in TCR diversity. During treatment, patients who received proton therapy stayed relatively stable, whereas patients who received photon therapy lost naive T cells and TCR diversity and gained effector/memory populations. The survival association was assessed only in patients who died, and better survival with proton therapy was presented by the authors as a possibility rather than a demonstrated result.

From the cysteine up to the phenylalanine, the CDR3 has a length of 15 residues. The DNA shown is the 45-base CDR3, in frame from base 1. V ends up 4 bases short and J 4 bases short, with an unmatched junction base count of 5. Taken from the germline V gene, the CDR1 and CDR2 loops are SGHTA and FQGNSA. Receptors were amplified or captured by the immunoSEQ multiplex PCR assay. Deep sequencing of rearranged TCR beta loci, alongside multiparametric flow cytometry, was used to profile T cell repertoires. TCRdb's version of the immuneACCESS table is confined to in-frame rearrangements and falls short of the full clone set. An unresolved V gene accounts for under half of the shortfall where checked; the remainder is of unknown origin. Within this sample are around 30,000 clones, with about 87% of them counted one time only. Clones ranked in the top ten supply about 14% of the sample.

Sequencing was performed on peripheral blood, taken from a patient treated with proton-based radiotherapy. The V and J segments used are TRBV7-2 and TRBJ2-7; the central 12 bases match TRBD2. The TCR was taken from a woman in her 70s with pancreatic cancer. The bases are TGTGCCAGCAGCTCAGGACTAGCGGGGCTATACGAGCAGTACTTC. It codes for CASSSGLAGLYEQYF. Here the CDR3 is joined to the reference TRBV7-2 and TRBJ2-7 genes, and the full variable domain is: GAGVSQSPSNKVTEKGKDVELRCDPISGHTALYWYRQSLGQGLEFLIYFQGNSAPDKSGLPSDRFSAERTGGSVSTLTIQRTQQEDSAVYLCASSSGLAGLYEQYFGPGTRLTVT.